This record looks at one TCR beta chain sequence and its context. Its antigen is still unknown. The data were obtained in a study of T cell repertoires in cytomegalovirus infection. For the study at large: An indication of both CMV infection and matching HLA type came from public TCR beta signatures. Findings and caveats of the study: CMV-specific HLA-C-restricted TCR beta clonotypes dominated the ex vivo response. People with CMV and the relevant HLA were identified by cumulative public TCR beta family frequency.

From the reads, TCRdb called clonotypes with MiXCR, one entry per CDR3 protein. The table shows around 530,000 distinct CDR3 sequences, with roughly 29% occurring only once. Trimming removed 0 bases from V and 2 bases from J, with 12 bases in between. This CDR3 has 15 residues. In germline, CDR1 is SGHRS, CDR2 YFSETQ. Sequenced material: PBMCs. The chain couples TRBV5-1 to TRBJ2-7; no reliable D call. This clonotype originated in a human donor in good health (CMV status not recorded). Some clones in this sample may be carry-over from other donors' samples. The CDR3, as DNA: TGCGCCAGCAGCTTGGACCCAACGACAACCTACGAGCAGTACTTC. Its protein product is CASSLDPTTTYEQYF.